A selection of T cell receptor beta chains follows, all from one sample in a study of blood T cell repertoires in COVID-19. Clones were read by immunoSEQ multiplex PCR, and TCRdb kept only the in-frame ones, dropping some. The sample has tens of thousands of clones, about 88% seen once. Sequences were obtained from peripheral blood. These receptors were obtained from a man aged 50 to 59 with acute or convalescent COVID-19. Each CDR3 is given with its conserved first and last residue. The D gene is left open where the match is weak. The size field is filled for only some rows; it gives once, few, many or a size class.

D gene: NA; clone size: NA; J gene: TRBJ2-3; V gene: TRBV28; CDR3 DNA: TGTGCCAGCAGTTCAAGACTGGCTAGCACAGATACGCAGTATTTT; CDR3 protein: CASSSRLASTDTQYF
D gene: TRBD2; clone size: once; J gene: TRBJ2-2; V gene: TRBV7-9; CDR3 DNA: TGTGCCAGCAGCTTAGATCGGACTAGCGGGAGGGCCACCGGGGAGCTGTTTTTT; CDR3 protein: CASSLDRTSGRATGELFF
D gene: NA; clone size: NA; J gene: TRBJ2-7; V gene: TRBV5-1; CDR3 DNA: TGCGCCAGCAGCTTTAGCGGTCCCTCCTACGAGCAGTACTTC; CDR3 protein: CASSFSGPSYEQYF
D gene: NA; clone size: once; J gene: TRBJ1-1; V gene: TRBV7-3; CDR3 DNA: TGTGCCAGCAGCGAGGACAATTGGACTGAAGCTTTCTTT; CDR3 protein: CASSEDNWTEAFF
D gene: TRBD1; clone size: NA; J gene: TRBJ1-1; V gene: TRBV2; CDR3 DNA: TGTGCCAGCAGTGAAGTCTCAGGGGGCGATTTTATGAACACTGAAGCTTTCTTT; CDR3 protein: CASSEVSGGDFMNTEAFF
D gene: TRBD1; clone size: NA; J gene: TRBJ2-1; V gene: TRBV24-1; CDR3 DNA: TGTGCCACCAGTGATGGACAGGGGGCGGAAAATGAGCAGTTCTTC; CDR3 protein: CATSDGQGAENEQFF
D gene: TRBD1; clone size: NA; J gene: TRBJ1-1; V gene: TRBV24-1; CDR3 DNA: TGTGCCACCAGTGACCGCGGGACAGGGAACACTGAAGCTTTCTTT; CDR3 protein: CATSDRGTGNTEAFF
D gene: NA; clone size: NA; J gene: TRBJ2-3; V gene: TRBV12-3/TRBV12-4; CDR3 DNA: TGTGCCAGCAGTTCCAGGGGCCCAGATACGCAGTATTTT; CDR3 protein: CASSSRGPDTQYF
D gene: NA; clone size: few; J gene: TRBJ1-2; V gene: TRBV3-1/TRBV3-2; CDR3 DNA: TGTGCCAGCAGCCTCATGGGGGCCTATGGCTACACCTTC; CDR3 protein: CASSLMGAYGYTF
D gene: TRBD1; clone size: NA; J gene: TRBJ1-2; V gene: TRBV24-1; CDR3 DNA: TGTGCCACCAGTGATCATGGGACAGGGGATGGAGGCTACACCTTC; CDR3 protein: CATSDHGTGDGGYTF
D gene: TRBD1; clone size: few; J gene: TRBJ1-5; V gene: TRBV27; CDR3 DNA: TGTGCCAGCAGTCCACGGGACAGGGGGAGCAATCAGCCCCAGCATTTT; CDR3 protein: CASSPRDRGSNQPQHF
D gene: NA; clone size: NA; J gene: TRBJ2-5; V gene: TRBV3-1/TRBV3-2; CDR3 DNA: TGTGCCAGCAGCCAAGTGGGACTCAGGATAGGGACCCAGTACTTC; CDR3 protein: CASSQVGLRIGTQYF
D gene: TRBD1; clone size: NA; J gene: TRBJ1-3; V gene: TRBV7-8; CDR3 DNA: TGTGCCAGCAGCCGAGCAGGGGGCACTGGAAACACCATATATTTT; CDR3 protein: CASSRAGGTGNTIYF
D gene: NA; clone size: NA; J gene: TRBJ1-2; V gene: TRBV19; CDR3 DNA: TGTGCCAGTAGTATCCCGCAGGGAGGTGGCTACACCTTC; CDR3 protein: CASSIPQGGGYTF
D gene: NA; clone size: NA; J gene: TRBJ2-3; V gene: TRBV5-1; CDR3 DNA: TGCGCCAGCAGCACCGTAGCGGCGGGCACAGATACGCAGTATTTT; CDR3 protein: CASSTVAAGTDTQYF
D gene: TRBD1; clone size: NA; J gene: TRBJ2-7; V gene: TRBV6-6; CDR3 DNA: TGTGCCAGCAGGCCGGGACAGGGGGCGTGGGAGCAGTACTTC; CDR3 protein: CASRPGQGAWEQYF
D gene: NA; clone size: NA; J gene: TRBJ2-1; V gene: TRBV2; CDR3 DNA: TGTGCCAGCAGTGAAGGTAGCTCCTACAATGAGCAGTTCTTC; CDR3 protein: CASSEGSSYNEQFF
D gene: TRBD1; clone size: NA; J gene: TRBJ1-3; V gene: TRBV7-9; CDR3 DNA: TGTGCCAGCAGCTTAGGGACAGGGCACTCTGGAAACACCATATATTTT; CDR3 protein: CASSLGTGHSGNTIYF
D gene: NA; clone size: NA; J gene: TRBJ1-4; V gene: TRBV2; CDR3 DNA: TGTGCCAGCAGAGCGGACCTTGCAACTAATGAAAAACTGTTTTTT; CDR3 protein: CASRADLATNEKLFF
D gene: NA; clone size: few; J gene: TRBJ2-2; V gene: TRBV10-1; CDR3 DNA: TGCGCCAGCAGTGAGTCTCCTGCGAACACCGGGGAGCTGTTTTTT; CDR3 protein: CASSESPANTGELFF
D gene: NA; clone size: NA; J gene: TRBJ1-5; V gene: TRBV7-6; CDR3 DNA: TGTGCCAGCAGCTTATTCCCCACGGGTTATAGCAATCAGCCCCAGCATTTT; CDR3 protein: CASSLFPTGYSNQPQHF
D gene: TRBD2; clone size: NA; J gene: TRBJ2-7; V gene: TRBV5-1; CDR3 DNA: TGCGCCAGCAGCGCGGGGGGCGGGAGTCGGAACGAGCAGTACTTC; CDR3 protein: CASSAGGGSRNEQYF
D gene: NA; clone size: NA; J gene: TRBJ2-3; V gene: TRBV10-3; CDR3 DNA: TGTGCCATCAGTCAGGGCCAGGACCCTAGCACAGATACGCAGTATTTT; CDR3 protein: CAISQGQDPSTDTQYF
D gene: NA; clone size: NA; J gene: TRBJ1-5; V gene: TRBV9; CDR3 DNA: TGTGCCAGCAGCGTAGCAGGGAATAGCAATCAGCCCCAGCATTTT; CDR3 protein: CASSVAGNSNQPQHF
D gene: NA; clone size: NA; J gene: TRBJ1-4; V gene: TRBV2; CDR3 DNA: TGTGCCAGCAATAACTTAGATGCAACTAATGAAAAACTGTTTTTT; CDR3 protein: CASNNLDATNEKLFF
D gene: TRBD2; clone size: NA; J gene: TRBJ2-1; V gene: TRBV5-6; CDR3 DNA: TGTGCCAGCAGCTTAGTTAGCCGGGGGGACTACAATGAGCAGTTCTTC; CDR3 protein: CASSLVSRGDYNEQFF
D gene: NA; clone size: NA; J gene: TRBJ2-5; V gene: TRBV15; CDR3 DNA: TGTGCCACCAGCAGAGATCTTGACACACTCCAAGAGACCCAGTACTTC; CDR3 protein: CATSRDLDTLQETQYF
D gene: TRBD2; clone size: NA; J gene: TRBJ2-3; V gene: TRBV18; CDR3 DNA: TGTGCCAGCTCACCCGGGAGGGCCCCAGATACGCAGTATTTT; CDR3 protein: CASSPGRAPDTQYF
D gene: TRBD1; clone size: NA; J gene: TRBJ1-1; V gene: TRBV5-8; CDR3 DNA: TGTGCCAGCAGCTTGGACGGGACAGTAGGGAACACTGAAGCTTTCTTT; CDR3 protein: CASSLDGTVGNTEAFF
D gene: TRBD1; clone size: NA; J gene: TRBJ2-3; V gene: TRBV5-4; CDR3 DNA: TGTGCCAGCAGCCCACGACAGGGTGGCACAGATACGCAGTATTTT; CDR3 protein: CASSPRQGGTDTQYF
D gene: NA; clone size: NA; J gene: TRBJ1-2; V gene: TRBV4-1; CDR3 DNA: TGCGCCAGCAGCCAGGGGGGGGCGGGATATGGCTACACCTTC; CDR3 protein: CASSQGGAGYGYTF
D gene: TRBD1; clone size: NA; J gene: TRBJ2-7; V gene: TRBV5-1; CDR3 DNA: TGCGCCAGCTGCTCGGGACAGGGGAATTACGAGCAGTACTTC; CDR3 protein: CASCSGQGNYEQYF
D gene: NA; clone size: NA; J gene: TRBJ1-5; V gene: TRBV2; CDR3 DNA: TGTGCCAGCAGTGTAGGGGGTGGTCAGCCCCAGCATTTT; CDR3 protein: CASSVGGGQPQHF
D gene: NA; clone size: NA; J gene: TRBJ1-1; V gene: TRBV6-2/TRBV6-3; CDR3 DNA: TGTGCCAGCAGTCCGACAGGATGGACTGAAGCTTTCTTT; CDR3 protein: CASSPTGWTEAFF
D gene: NA; clone size: NA; J gene: TRBJ1-1; V gene: TRBV11-2; CDR3 DNA: TGTGCCAGCAGCTTAGGCGCAGGGGCGAGTGAAGCTTTCTTT; CDR3 protein: CASSLGAGASEAFF
D gene: TRBD2; clone size: NA; J gene: TRBJ2-1; V gene: TRBV18; CDR3 DNA: TGTGCCAGCTCCCACTCTAGCGGGAGAGACAATGAGCAGTTCTTC; CDR3 protein: CASSHSSGRDNEQFF
D gene: NA; clone size: NA; J gene: TRBJ2-1; V gene: TRBV5-1; CDR3 DNA: TGCGCCAGCAGCTTAAACCAGGGCGACAATGAGCAGTTCTTC; CDR3 protein: CASSLNQGDNEQFF
D gene: TRBD2; clone size: NA; J gene: TRBJ2-3; V gene: TRBV15; CDR3 DNA: TGTGCCACTGGCGGAGGGAGGGTTCCAGATACGCAGTATTTT; CDR3 protein: CATGGGRVPDTQYF
D gene: TRBD2; clone size: NA; J gene: TRBJ2-7; V gene: TRBV10-3; CDR3 DNA: TGTGCCATCAGTGCCATGATAGCGGGGTTGTACGAGCAGTACTTC; CDR3 protein: CAISAMIAGLYEQYF
D gene: TRBD1; clone size: few; J gene: TRBJ2-2; V gene: TRBV6-4; CDR3 DNA: TGTGCCAGCAGTGACACACCGGGACAGGGTTCCGGGGAGCTGTTTTTT; CDR3 protein: CASSDTPGQGSGELFF
D gene: NA; clone size: NA; J gene: TRBJ1-2; V gene: TRBV10-2; CDR3 DNA: TGCGCCAGCAGTGAGAACAGGGCGAACTATGGCTACACCTTC; CDR3 protein: CASSENRANYGYTF